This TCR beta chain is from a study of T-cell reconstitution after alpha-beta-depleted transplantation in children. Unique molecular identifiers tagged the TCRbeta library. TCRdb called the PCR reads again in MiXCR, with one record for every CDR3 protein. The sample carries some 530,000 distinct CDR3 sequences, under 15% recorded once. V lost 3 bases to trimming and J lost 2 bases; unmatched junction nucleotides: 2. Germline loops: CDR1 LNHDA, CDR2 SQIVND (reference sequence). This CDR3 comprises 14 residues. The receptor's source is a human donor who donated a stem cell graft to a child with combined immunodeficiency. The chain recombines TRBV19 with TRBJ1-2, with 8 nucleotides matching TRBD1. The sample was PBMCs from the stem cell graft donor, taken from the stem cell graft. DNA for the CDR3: TGTGCCAGTAGTATTTGGGACAGGAACTATGGCTACACCTTC. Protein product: CASSIWDRNYGYTF.